The 7 T cell receptor beta chains below were found in one sample sequenced in a study of vaccination and CD4 T cells after COVID-19. These receptors have no identified antigens. Cultured CD4+ T cell DNA was sequenced using the Oncomine TCR Beta short-read assay. TCRdb processed the PCR reads anew with MiXCR; each CDR3 protein has one entry. Found here are about 22,000 distinct CDR3 sequences, about 35% of them singletons; the top ten hold around 8.2%. Time point here: late sampling 161 to 241 days after vaccination in a few convalescent patients. Documented treatment: roughly 10-day PBMC culture with coronavirus spike peptide pools or control peptides (ViraFEST assay). Sample: CD4+ T cells from blood, cultured in vitro, taken about 7 months after SARS-CoV-2 vaccination. Receptors originate from a human donor who had recovered from COVID-19.

The chain uses TRBV20-1 and TRBJ2-3, with 10 bases matching TRBD1. J gave up 4 bases and V 5 bases, and 6 bases lay outside the gene matches. Germline CDR1 reads DFQATT; CDR2 reads SNEGSKA (reference sequence). CDR3 length: 14 residues. This CDR3 reads CSAWGQGSADTQYF. DNA for the CDR3: TGCAGTGCTTGGGGACAGGGGAGCGCAGATACGCAGTATTTT.

The chain is built from TRBV15 and TRBJ2-1; maybe TRBD2 (5 bases). V lost 0 bases and J 4 bases, leaving 10 bases between the germline ends. This CDR3 region has 15 residues. Germline V gives CDR1 LNHNV, CDR2 YYDKDF (reference sequence). In DNA form, the CDR3 reads TGTGCCACCAGCAGAGATAGCGTACAGTACAATGAGCAGTTCTTC. Its protein product is CATSRDSVQYNEQFF. The whole variable domain, filled in from reference TRBV15 and TRBJ2-1, reads DAMVIQNPRYQVTQFGKPVTLSCSQTLNHNVMYWYQQKSSQAPKLLFHYYDKDFNNEADTPDNFQSRRPNTSFCFLDIRSPGLGDTAMYLCATSRDSVQYNEQFFGPGTRLTVL.

The V and J genes are TRBV6-1 and TRBJ1-1, with D unclear. From germline, CDR1 is MNHNS and CDR2 SASEGT. There are 14 residues in the CDR3. Trimming removed 7 bases from V and 0 bases from J, with 12 bases in between. The CDR3 sequence: CASKKGAMNTEAFF. In nucleotides, the CDR3 is TGTGCCAGCAAAAAGGGAGCCATGAACACTGAAGCTTTCTTT.

Here the CDR3 reads CASRRRTSGEQYF. CDR3 bases: TGTGCCAGCAGGCGTCGGACTAGCGGCGAGCAGTACTTC. The V gene is TRBV28, the J gene TRBJ2-7; 10 bases fit TRBD2. This CDR3 has 13 residues. V was pared by 6 bases and J by 6 bases, with 5 bases of the junction left unmatched. Germline V gene sequence: CDR1 MDHEN, CDR2 SYDVKM.

The J gene is TRBJ2-1, the V gene TRBV20-1; D uncertain. Germline values: CDR1 DFQATT, CDR2 SNEGSKA (reference sequence). The CDR3 sequence is 11 residues long. With 0 bases removed from V and 8 bases from J, the gap between germline ends came to 5 bases. CDR3 protein: CSARDLDEQFF. CDR3 coding DNA: TGCAGTGCTAGAGATCTGGATGAGCAGTTCTTC.

This sequence joins TRBV6-1 and TRBJ1-2; D gene unclear. CDR3 length: 15 amino acids. Looked up from germline, CDR1 is MNHNS and CDR2 is SASEGT. The ends were cut back, 0 bases at V and 4 bases at J, with 12 bases in the middle. In DNA, the CDR3 is TGTGCCAGCAGTGAAGCGCACGCCAGATCCTATGGCTACACCTTC. It is translated as CASSEAHARSYGYTF.

V usage is TRBV28 and J usage is TRBJ1-2, with a tentative D call TRBD1 (6 bases). V was cut by 8 bases and J by 9 bases, with 16 bases left in between. Looked up from germline, CDR1 is MDHEN and CDR2 is SYDVKM. The CDR3 extends over 12 amino acids. CDR3 sequence (DNA): TGTGCCAGCCAAACAGGGAGGACTCGCTACACCTTC. This translates into CASQTGRTRYTF.